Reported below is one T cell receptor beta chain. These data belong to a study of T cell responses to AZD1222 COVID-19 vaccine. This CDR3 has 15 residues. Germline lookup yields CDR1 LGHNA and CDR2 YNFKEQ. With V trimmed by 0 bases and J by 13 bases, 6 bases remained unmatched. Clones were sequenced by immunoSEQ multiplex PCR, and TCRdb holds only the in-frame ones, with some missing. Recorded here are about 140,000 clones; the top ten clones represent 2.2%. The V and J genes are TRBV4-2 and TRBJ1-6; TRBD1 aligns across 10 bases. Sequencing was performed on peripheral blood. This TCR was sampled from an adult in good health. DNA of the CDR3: TGTGCCAGCAGCCAAGAGGGGACAGGGGATTTCCCCCTCCACTTT. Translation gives CASSQEGTGDFPLHF.